Sequencing of this TCR beta chain was carried out in a study of cytomegalovirus exposure and HLA in healthy donors. Regarding the study as a whole: Three CMV-associated chains were confirmed in vitro to be specific for CMV antigens. Most observed TCR sequences were rare, whereas some public TCRs were detected in many donors. Some TCR beta chains (roughly 150 of them) were listed as cytomegalovirus-associated.

Profiled with immunoSEQ multiplex PCR; TCRdb holds only in-frame clones, not every one. Here the sample spans some 56,000 clones, roughly 93% being singletons. Comments on this clone: What it binds is not known. Other DNA sequences in the sample encode the same CDR3.

Input material: PBMCs. The clonotype originates from a young woman in good health and CMV-seropositive.

CDR3 sequence reads: CASSLAWQSNSYEQYF. The CDR3 bases are TGTGCCAGCAGCTTGGCGTGGCAGTCCAACTCCTACGAGCAGTACTTC. J is TRBJ2-7 and V is TRBV5-6, with unresolved D. Germline V gene data show CDR1 as SGHDT and CDR2 as YYEEEE. Trimming stripped 0 bases from V and 0 bases from J, with 13 bases between. The CDR3 contains 16 residues.